The subject of this entry is one TCR beta chain. Its antigen is not yet known. Base-call qualities are not available, and no considerably larger clone is one nucleotide away. The sample's time point label is to be understood as: baseline before first vaccination. The vaccinee samples were drawn from two UK trials, COV001 and COV002, one of which was a single-blind randomized controlled phase 2/3 trial testing AZD1222 (ChAdOx1 nCoV-19) in healthy adults. For TCRbeta chain sequencing, PBMC samples from trial participants were taken at day 0 and at day 28 after the second dose. CDR1 and CDR2 are read off the germline V gene as MNHEY and SVGAGI. The CDR3 runs 16 residues from the cysteine to the phenylalanine. Of the read, only the CDR3 DNA is kept; its 48 bases are in frame from base 1. V loses 2 bases at its end and J loses 4 bases; junction bases beyond the gene matches: 8. The CDR3 regions of human TCRbeta chains were subjected to immunosequencing. The original methods were these. Repertoire TCRs were checked for matches against a reference library of SARS-CoV-2-specific TCRs that had been generated using the MIRA antigen-specificity platform. Breadth was defined as the fraction of unique TCRs that were SARS-CoV-2-associated, and depth was defined as the fraction of total T cells that were SARS-CoV-2-associated. Using the MIRA data, every spike-specific TCR was mapped to the spike region that the TCR reacted to and assigned to either a CD4 or a CD8 class. Log10-transformed breadth and depth values were compared by one-way ANOVA with Sidak's multiple comparisons tests. The table comes from immuneACCESS by way of TCRdb, which keeps in-frame sequences with V and J called. Part of the clones is missing from these tables; in studies checked, under half for an unresolved V gene and the rest for unknown reasons. That table furnishes V, J and clone size, whereas the DNA furnished D and trimming. This sample holds 75,000 to 100,000 clones; around 89% were observed only once. Of the sample, 6% to 8% falls within the top ten clones.

This sample is part of a study of T cell responses to AZD1222 COVID-19 vaccine (dated by TCRdb to about 2021). Regarding the complete study: AZD1222 recipients given second doses at about 4 weeks or at about 12 weeks were pooled, since spike-specific TCR depth and breadth were not found to differ between the two schedules. Trial participants were enrolled by age into 18-55, 56-69 and 70-plus year subgroups, with around 140, 26 and 57 TCR-sequenced participants respectively. A total of approximately 250 trial participants underwent TCR sequencing, of whom some 200 had received two doses of AZD1222 and around 25 had received two doses of the MenACWY control vaccine. What the work shows at the level of the full study, not this receptor alone: In the small 56-69-year group, the increase in depth fell short of significance, most likely because of low power. Epitopes outside the regions mutated in the B.1.351 and B.1.1.7 variants were reportedly recognized by nearly half of the unique spike-specific TCRs. A significant rise in spike-specific TCR breadth and depth was observed after two AZD1222 doses relative to day 0 and relative to MenACWY recipients. Because no day 14 peak-response samples were available, repertoires were characterized only after the peak T cell response. CD4 TCRs associated with the vaccine covered the entire spike protein, and the dominant responses were in regions 160-218 and 743-854. Participants were mostly white British and included more females than males, and it was suggested by the authors that clonal diversity may have been underestimated. Conclusions about previously exposed vaccinees are limited because only a handful of AZD1222 recipients were SARS-CoV-2 seropositive at baseline.

This chain joins TRBV6-5 to TRBJ2-7, with 10 bases in between that match TRBD1. This TCR derives from an adult in good health. The material sequenced was peripheral blood, taken on day 0 of AZD1222 vaccination. The nucleotide sequence is TGTGCCAGCAGTTACCGTGGGACAGGGGTCCGGTACGAGCAGTACTTC. Its translation is CASSYRGTGVRYEQYF.